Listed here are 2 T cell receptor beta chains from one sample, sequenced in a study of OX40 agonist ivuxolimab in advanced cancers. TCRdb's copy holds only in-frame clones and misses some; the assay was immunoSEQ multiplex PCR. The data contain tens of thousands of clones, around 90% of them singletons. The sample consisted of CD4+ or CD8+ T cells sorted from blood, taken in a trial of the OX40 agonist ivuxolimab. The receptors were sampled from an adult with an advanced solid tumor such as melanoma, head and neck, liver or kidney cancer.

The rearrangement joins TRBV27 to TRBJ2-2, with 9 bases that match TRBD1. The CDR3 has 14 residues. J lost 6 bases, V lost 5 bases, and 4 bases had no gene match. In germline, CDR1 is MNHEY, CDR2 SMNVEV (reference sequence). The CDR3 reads CASSRTGDAGELFF. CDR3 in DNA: TGTGCCAGCAGTCGGACAGGGGACGCCGGGGAGCTGTTTTTT.

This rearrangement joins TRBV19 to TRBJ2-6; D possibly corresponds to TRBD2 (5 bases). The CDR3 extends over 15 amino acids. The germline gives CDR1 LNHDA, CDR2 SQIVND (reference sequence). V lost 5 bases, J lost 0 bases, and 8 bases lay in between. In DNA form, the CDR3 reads TGTGCCAGTAGTGGGAGATTCTCTGGGGCCAACGTCCTGACTTTC. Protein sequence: CASSGRFSGANVLTF.